This record looks at one TCR beta chain sequence and its context. Antigen: not known. The repertoire was sequenced with immunoSEQ multiplex PCR; TCRdb's copy has only in-frame clones and lacks some. The data show 40,000 to 45,000 clones, 70% to 90% seen once. The sample belongs to a study of OX40 agonist ivuxolimab in advanced cancers. Study-wide context: Patients assigned to dose escalation were diagnosed with hepatocellular carcinoma, melanoma, renal cell or head and neck cancer. Study conclusions and caveats: Averaged across samples, CD8+ T cells carried more expanded clones than CD4+ did.

The CDR3 is made up of 16 amino acids. Germline V gene lookup returns CDR1 MDHEN and CDR2 SYDVKM. V was cut by 2 bases and J by 3 bases, with 14 bases left in between. This TCR was recovered from an adult with an advanced solid tumor such as melanoma, head and neck, liver or kidney cancer. The chain uses TRBV28 and TRBJ2-4; D perhaps matches TRBD1 (7 bases). The sample here was CD4+ or CD8+ T cells sorted from blood, taken in a trial of the OX40 agonist ivuxolimab. The CDR3 reads CASSLVTGTGKNIQYF. The DNA for the CDR3 is TGTGCCAGCAGTTTAGTGACAGGGACTGGCAAAAACATTCAGTACTTC.